The present TCR beta chain was sequenced within a study of shared clonotypes between healthy human individuals. The CDR3 is made up of 13 amino acids. V was clipped by 2 bases and J by 4 bases, with 6 bases between them. CDR1 is SGHAT and CDR2 is FQNNGV in the germline V gene. Sequencing was performed with immunoSEQ multiplex PCR; in TCRdb, only in-frame clones are kept and a portion is missing. The table lists roughly 2.4 million clones, approximately 95% of them singletons. Sequencing was done on a sample of naive CD4+ T cells sorted from blood. Subset meaning: CD45RA+ positively selected. The chain employs TRBV11-2 and TRBJ1-5; no clear D gene. The sequence came from a man in his late teens or twenties in good health. In DNA, the CDR3 is TGTGCCAGCAGCTTAAACGGGAATCAGCCCCAGCATTTT. It encodes CASSLNGNQPQHF.